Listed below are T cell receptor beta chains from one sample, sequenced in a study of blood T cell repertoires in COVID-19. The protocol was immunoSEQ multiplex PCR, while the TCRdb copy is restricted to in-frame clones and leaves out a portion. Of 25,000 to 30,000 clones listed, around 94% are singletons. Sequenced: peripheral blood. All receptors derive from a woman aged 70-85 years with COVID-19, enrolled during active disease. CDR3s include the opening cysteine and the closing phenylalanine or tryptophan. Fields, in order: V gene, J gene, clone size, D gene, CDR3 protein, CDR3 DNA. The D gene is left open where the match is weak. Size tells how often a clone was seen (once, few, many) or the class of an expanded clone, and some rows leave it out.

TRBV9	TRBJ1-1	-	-	CASSGGGGTEAFF	TGTGCCAGCAGCGGGGGCGGTGGCACTGAAGCTTTCTTT
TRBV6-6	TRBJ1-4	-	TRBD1	CASTWDRGRNEKLFF	TGTGCCAGCACCTGGGACAGAGGGAGGAATGAAAAACTGTTTTTT
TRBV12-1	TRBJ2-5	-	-	CASSFLCTPPSNTTGDGHQETQYF	TGTGCCAGCAGCTTTCTTTGTACACCACCATCGAATACGACAGGGGACGGCCACCAAGAGACCCAGTACTTC
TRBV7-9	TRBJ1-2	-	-	CASEERGGYTF	TGTGCCAGCGAGGAAAGGGGCGGCTACACCTTC
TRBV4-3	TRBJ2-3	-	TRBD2	CASSQEGMTSGRVDTQYF	TGCGCCAGCAGCCAAGAAGGGATGACTAGCGGGAGAGTAGATACGCAGTATTTT
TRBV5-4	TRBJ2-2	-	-	CASSIQGPNTGELFF	TGTGCCAGCAGCATACAGGGTCCGAACACCGGGGAGCTGTTTTTT
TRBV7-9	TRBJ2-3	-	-	CASSLELVGYTQYF	TGTGCCAGCAGCTTAGAACTAGTGGGATATACGCAGTATTTT
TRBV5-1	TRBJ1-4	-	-	CASSRLPGVRTNEKLFF	TGCGCCAGCAGCCGATTACCAGGGGTCCGTACTAATGAAAAACTGTTTTTT
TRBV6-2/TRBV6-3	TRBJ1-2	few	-	CASSHGMIYGYTF	TGTGCCAGCAGTCACGGGATGATCTATGGCTACACCTTC
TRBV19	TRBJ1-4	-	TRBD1	CASSRKGQDNEKLFF	TGTGCCAGTAGCCGAAAGGGACAGGATAATGAAAAACTGTTTTTT
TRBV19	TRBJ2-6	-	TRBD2	CASSVTSGRAAGANVLTF	TGTGCCAGTAGTGTGACTAGCGGGAGGGCTGCTGGGGCCAACGTCCTGACTTTC
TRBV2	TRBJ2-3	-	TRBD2	CASAFGGEWDTQYF	TGTGCCAGCGCCTTCGGGGGGGAGTGGGATACGCAGTATTTT
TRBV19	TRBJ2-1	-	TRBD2	CASNWASGTNNEQFF	TGTGCCTCAAATTGGGCTAGCGGGACGAACAATGAGCAGTTCTTC
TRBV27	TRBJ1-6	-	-	CASSGVVEWGSPLHF	TGTGCCAGCAGCGGGGTGGTGGAGTGGGGTTCACCCCTCCACTTT
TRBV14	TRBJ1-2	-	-	CASSQDIRQNNGYTF	TGTGCCAGCAGCCAAGATATTCGACAAAATAATGGCTACACCTTC
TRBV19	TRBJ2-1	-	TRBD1	CASSIRLQGANEQFF	TGTGCCAGTAGTATAAGACTCCAGGGGGCCAATGAGCAGTTCTTC
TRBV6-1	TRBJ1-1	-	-	CASSELGDAEAFF	TGTGCCAGCAGTGAATTAGGGGATGCTGAAGCTTTCTTT
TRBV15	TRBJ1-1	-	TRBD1	CATSPNTGGRTEAFF	TGTGCCACCAGCCCCAATACAGGGGGCCGCACTGAAGCTTTCTTT
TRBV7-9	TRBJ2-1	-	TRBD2	CASSLVRLAGSDNEQFF	TGTGCCAGCAGCTTAGTGCGCTTAGCGGGATCCGACAATGAGCAGTTCTTC
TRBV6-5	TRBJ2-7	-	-	CASSAGANEQYF	TGTGCCAGCAGCGCAGGGGCGAACGAGCAGTACTTC
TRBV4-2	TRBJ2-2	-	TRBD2	CASSQERAGGFYTGELFF	TGTGCCAGCAGCCAAGAGAGAGCGGGAGGGTTTTACACCGGGGAGCTGTTTTTT
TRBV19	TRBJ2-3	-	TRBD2	CASSISTSGATTDTQYF	TGTGCCAGTAGTATTTCTACTAGCGGGGCCACCACAGATACGCAGTATTTT
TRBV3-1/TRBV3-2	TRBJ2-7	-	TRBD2	CASSQALAGESEQYF	TGTGCCAGCAGCCAGGCACTAGCGGGAGAAAGCGAGCAGTACTTC